This entry features one TCR beta chain sequence. Antigen: not known. The record originates from a study of T cell responses to AZD1222 COVID-19 vaccine. Only in-frame clones appear in the TCRdb table, and some are missing; sequencing was by immunoSEQ multiplex PCR. The repertoire holds some 180,000 clones, with 85% to 95% as singletons. Notes on the study in general: There were mostly white British donors and more females than males, and clonal diversity was possibly underestimated. The CD4 TCRs associated with vaccination extended across spike and predominated at 160-218 and 743-854. Rises in breadth and depth of Spike-specific TCRs came after two AZD1222 doses. Repertoire samples came only from after the peak T cell response.

The germline gives CDR1 SNHLY, CDR2 FYNNEI. V lost 5 bases, J lost 4 bases, and 11 bases stayed unmatched. This CDR3 is built from 16 residues. The chain couples TRBV2 to TRBJ1-2, with TRBD1 identical over 9 bases. The TCR comes from an adult in good health. Here the sequenced sample was peripheral blood, taken on day 0 of AZD1222 vaccination. In DNA, the CDR3 is TGTGCCAGCAGTACCGGGACAGGGCCGGTGGGCTATGGCTACACCTTC. This encodes CASSTGTGPVGYGYTF. Drawing the rest from reference TRBV2 and TRBJ1-2, the complete variable domain is EPEVTQTPSHQVTQMGQEVILRCVPISNHLYFYWYRQILGQKVEFLVSFYNNEISEKSEIFDDQFSVERPDGSNFTLKIRSTKLEDSAMYFCASSTGTGPVGYGYTFGSGTRLTVV.